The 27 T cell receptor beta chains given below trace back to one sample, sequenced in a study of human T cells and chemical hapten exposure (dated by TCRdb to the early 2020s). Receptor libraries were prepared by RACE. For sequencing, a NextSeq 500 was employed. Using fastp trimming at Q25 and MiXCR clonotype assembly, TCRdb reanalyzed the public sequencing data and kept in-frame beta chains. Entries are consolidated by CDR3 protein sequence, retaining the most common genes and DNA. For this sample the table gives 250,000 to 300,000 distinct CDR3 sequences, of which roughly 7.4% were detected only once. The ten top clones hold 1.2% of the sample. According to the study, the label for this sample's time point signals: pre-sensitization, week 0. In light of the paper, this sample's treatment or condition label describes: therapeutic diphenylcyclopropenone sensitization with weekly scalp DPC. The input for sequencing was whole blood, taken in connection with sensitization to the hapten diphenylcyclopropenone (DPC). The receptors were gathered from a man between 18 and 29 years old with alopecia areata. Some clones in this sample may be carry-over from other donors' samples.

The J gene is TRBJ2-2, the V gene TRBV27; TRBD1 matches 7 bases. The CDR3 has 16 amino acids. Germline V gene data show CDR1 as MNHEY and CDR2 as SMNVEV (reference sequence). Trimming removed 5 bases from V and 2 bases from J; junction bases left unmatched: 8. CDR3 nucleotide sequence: TGTGCCAGCAGTCCCTCCCCAGGGGGAAACACCGGGGAGCTGTTTTTT. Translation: CASSPSPGGNTGELFF.

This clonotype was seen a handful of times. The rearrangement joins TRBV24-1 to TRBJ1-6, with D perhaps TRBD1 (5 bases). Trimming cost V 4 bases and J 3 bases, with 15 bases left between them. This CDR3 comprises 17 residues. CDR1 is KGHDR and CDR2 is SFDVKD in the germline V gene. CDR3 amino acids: CATSDRGPSSYNSPLHF. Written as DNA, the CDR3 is TGTGCCACCAGTGACCGGGGACCCTCGAGCTATAATTCACCCCTCCACTTT.

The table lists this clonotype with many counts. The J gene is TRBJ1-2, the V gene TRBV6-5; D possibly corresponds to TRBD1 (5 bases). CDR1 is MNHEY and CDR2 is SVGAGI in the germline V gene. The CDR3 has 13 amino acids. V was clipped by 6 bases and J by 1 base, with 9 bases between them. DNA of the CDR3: TGTGCCAGCAGCAAACAGGTTAACTATGGCTACACCTTC. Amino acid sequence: CASSKQVNYGYTF.

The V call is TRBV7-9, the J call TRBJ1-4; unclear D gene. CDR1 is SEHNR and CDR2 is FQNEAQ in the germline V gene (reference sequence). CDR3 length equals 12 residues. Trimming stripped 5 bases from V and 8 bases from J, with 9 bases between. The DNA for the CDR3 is TGTGCCAGCAGCGTAAATTCGGAAAAACTGTTTTTT. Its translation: CASSVNSEKLFF. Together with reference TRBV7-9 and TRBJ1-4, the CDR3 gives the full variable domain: DTGVSQNPRHKITKRGQNVTFRCDPISEHNRLYWYRQTLGQGPEFLTYFQNEAQLEKSRLLSDRFSAERPKGSFSTLEIQRTEQGDSAMYLCASSVNSEKLFFGSGTQLSVL.

In DNA form, the CDR3 reads TGTGCCAGCACAGATAATGAAAAACTGTTTTTT. It translates to CASTDNEKLFF. The rearrangement links TRBV6-4 to TRBJ1-4; D gene unclear. The CDR3 contains 11 residues. Trimming pared 7 bases from V and 4 bases from J, leaving 4 bases between. Germline V gives CDR1 MRHNA, CDR2 SNTAGT.

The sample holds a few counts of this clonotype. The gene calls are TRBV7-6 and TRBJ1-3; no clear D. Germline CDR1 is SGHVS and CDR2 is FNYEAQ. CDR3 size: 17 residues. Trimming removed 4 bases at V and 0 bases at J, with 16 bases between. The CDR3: CASSSPPARRSGNTIYF. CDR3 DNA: TGTGCCAGCAGCTCTCCCCCCGCCAGACGCTCTGGAAACACCATATATTTT.

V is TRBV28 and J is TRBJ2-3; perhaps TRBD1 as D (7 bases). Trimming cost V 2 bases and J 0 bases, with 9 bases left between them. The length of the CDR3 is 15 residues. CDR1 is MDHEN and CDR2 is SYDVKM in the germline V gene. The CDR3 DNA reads TGTGCCAGCAGTTTACCAGGGGGGAGCACAGATACGCAGTATTTT. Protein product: CASSLPGGSTDTQYF.

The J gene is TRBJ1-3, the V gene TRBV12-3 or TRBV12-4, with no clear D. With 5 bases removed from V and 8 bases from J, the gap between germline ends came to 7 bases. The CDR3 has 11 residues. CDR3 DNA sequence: TGTGCCAGCAGTCCCCGGGACACCATATATTTT. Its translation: CASSPRDTIYF.

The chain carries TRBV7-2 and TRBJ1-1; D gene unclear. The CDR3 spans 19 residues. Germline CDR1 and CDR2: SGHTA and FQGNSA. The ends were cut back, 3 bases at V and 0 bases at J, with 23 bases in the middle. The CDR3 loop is CASSFIGKLRTGLNTEAFF. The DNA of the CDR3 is TGTGCCAGCAGCTTCATTGGTAAGCTCCGGACGGGATTGAACACTGAAGCTTTCTTT.

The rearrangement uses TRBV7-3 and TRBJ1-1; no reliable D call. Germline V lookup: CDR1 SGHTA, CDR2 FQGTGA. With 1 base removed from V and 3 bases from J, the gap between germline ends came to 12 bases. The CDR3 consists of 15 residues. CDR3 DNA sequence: TGTGCCAGCAGCTTAAGGCCGGGGTCGGACACTGAAGCTTTCTTT. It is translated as CASSLRPGSDTEAFF.

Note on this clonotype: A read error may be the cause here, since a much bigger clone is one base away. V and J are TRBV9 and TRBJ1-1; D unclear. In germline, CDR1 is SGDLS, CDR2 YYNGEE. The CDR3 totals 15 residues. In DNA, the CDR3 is TGTGCCAGCAGCGTATACGGAGGAGGCCTTACTGAAGCTCTCTTT. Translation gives CASSVYGGGLTEALF.

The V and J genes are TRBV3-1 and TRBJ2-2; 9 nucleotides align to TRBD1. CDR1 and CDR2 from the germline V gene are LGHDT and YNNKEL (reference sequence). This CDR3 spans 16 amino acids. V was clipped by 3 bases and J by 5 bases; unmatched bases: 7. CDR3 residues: CASSHPQGAWTGELFF. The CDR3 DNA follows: TGTGCCAGCAGCCACCCACAGGGGGCTTGGACCGGGGAGCTGTTTTTT.

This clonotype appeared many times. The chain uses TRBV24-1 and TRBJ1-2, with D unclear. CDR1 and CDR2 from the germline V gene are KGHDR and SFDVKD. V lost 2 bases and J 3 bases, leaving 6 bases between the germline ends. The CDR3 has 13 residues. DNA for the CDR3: TGTGCCACCAGTGATTCAATTGACTATGGCTACACCTTC. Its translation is CATSDSIDYGYTF.

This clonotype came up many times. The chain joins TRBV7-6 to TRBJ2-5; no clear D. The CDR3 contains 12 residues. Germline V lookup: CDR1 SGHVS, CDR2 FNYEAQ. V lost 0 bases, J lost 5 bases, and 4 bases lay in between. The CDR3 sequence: CASSLALETQYF. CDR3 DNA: TGTGCCAGCAGCTTAGCGTTGGAGACCCAGTACTTC.

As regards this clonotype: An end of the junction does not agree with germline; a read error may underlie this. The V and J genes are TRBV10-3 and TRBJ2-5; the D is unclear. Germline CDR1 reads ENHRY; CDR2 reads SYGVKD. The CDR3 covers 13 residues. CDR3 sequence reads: CAIGDPLKETQYF. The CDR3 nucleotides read TGTGCCATCGGTGACCCCCTTAAAGAGACCCAGTACTTC.

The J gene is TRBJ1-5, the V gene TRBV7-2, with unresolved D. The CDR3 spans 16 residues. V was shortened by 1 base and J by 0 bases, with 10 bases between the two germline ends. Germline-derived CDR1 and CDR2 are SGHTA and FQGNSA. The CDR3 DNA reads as TGTGCCAGCAGCTTAGTTCGGGCAGCTAGCAATCAGCCCCAGCATTTT. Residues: CASSLVRAASNQPQHF. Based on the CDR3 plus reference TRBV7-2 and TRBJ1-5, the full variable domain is GAGVSQSPSNKVTEKGKDVELRCDPISGHTALYWYRQSLGQGLEFLIYFQGNSAPDKSGLPSDRFSAERTGGSVSTLTIQRTQQEDSAVYLCASSLVRAASNQPQHFGDGTRLSIL.

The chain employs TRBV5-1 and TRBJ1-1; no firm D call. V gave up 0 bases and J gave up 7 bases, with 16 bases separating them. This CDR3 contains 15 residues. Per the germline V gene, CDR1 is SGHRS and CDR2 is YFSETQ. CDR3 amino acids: CASSLAYTGSNEAFF. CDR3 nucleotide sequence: TGCGCCAGCAGCTTGGCTTACACCGGGTCGAATGAAGCTTTCTTT.

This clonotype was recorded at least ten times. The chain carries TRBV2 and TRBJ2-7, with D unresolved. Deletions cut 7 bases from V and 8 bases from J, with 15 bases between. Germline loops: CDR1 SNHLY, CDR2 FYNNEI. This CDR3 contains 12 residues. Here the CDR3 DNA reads TGTGCCAGCACTGACCGATTTGTAAAGCAGTACGTC. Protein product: CASTDRFVKQYV.

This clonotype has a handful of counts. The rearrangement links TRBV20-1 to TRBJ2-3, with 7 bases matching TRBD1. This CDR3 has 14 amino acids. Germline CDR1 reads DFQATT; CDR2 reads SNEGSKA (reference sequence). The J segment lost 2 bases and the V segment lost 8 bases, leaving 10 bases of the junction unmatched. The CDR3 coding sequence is TGCAGTTGGGCCCTAACAGGGGTCACAGATACGCAGTATTTT. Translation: CSWALTGVTDTQYF.

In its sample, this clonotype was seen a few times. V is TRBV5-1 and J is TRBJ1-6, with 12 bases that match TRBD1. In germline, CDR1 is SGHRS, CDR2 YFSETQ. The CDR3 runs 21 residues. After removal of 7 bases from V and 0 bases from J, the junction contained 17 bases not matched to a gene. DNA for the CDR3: TGCGCCAGCCCGGGACAGGGGGCGCCCGATGTCCCGAGCTCCTATAATTCACCCCTCCACTTT. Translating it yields CASPGQGAPDVPSSYNSPLHF.

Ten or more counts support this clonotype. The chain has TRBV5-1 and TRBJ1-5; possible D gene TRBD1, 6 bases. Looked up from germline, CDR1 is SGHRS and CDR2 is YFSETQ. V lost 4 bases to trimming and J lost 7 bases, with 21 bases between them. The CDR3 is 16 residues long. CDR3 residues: CASSPSPLGGSQPQHF. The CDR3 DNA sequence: TGCGCCAGCAGCCCTTCCCCTCTGGGGGGCAGCCAGCCCCAGCATTTT.

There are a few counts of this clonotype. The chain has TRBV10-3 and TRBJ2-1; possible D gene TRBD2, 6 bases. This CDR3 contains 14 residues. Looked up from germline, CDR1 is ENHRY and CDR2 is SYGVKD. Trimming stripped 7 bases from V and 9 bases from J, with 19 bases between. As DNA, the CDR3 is TGTGCCATCATGAGGAGGAGGGATGGCGGTGAGCAGTTCTTC. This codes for CAIMRRRDGGEQFF.

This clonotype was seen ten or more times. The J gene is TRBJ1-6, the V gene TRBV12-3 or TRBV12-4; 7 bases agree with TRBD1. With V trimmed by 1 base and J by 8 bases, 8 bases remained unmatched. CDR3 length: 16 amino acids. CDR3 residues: CASSLEGQGVYSPLHF. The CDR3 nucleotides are TGTGCCAGCAGTTTAGAAGGTCAGGGGGTTTATTCACCCCTCCACTTT.

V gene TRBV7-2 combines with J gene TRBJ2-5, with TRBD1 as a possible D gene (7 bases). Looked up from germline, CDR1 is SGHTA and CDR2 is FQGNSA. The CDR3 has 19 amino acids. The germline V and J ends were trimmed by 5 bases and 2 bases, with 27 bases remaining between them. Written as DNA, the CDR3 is TGTGCCAGCAGCCATTCGCTACTCTTCGGCGGGACAGTACAAGAGACCCAGTACTTC. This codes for CASSHSLLFGGTVQETQYF.

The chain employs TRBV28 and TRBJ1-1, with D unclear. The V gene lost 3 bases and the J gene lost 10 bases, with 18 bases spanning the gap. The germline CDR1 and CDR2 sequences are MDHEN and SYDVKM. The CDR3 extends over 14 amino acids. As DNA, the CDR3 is TGTGCCAGCAGTTTTCCCAAAGCCCGGGCTTTAGCTTTCTTT. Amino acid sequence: CASSFPKARALAFF.

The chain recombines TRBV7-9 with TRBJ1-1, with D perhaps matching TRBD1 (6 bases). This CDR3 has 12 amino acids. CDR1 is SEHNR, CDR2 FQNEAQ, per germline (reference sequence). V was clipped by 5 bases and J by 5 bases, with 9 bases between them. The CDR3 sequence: CASSGDRTEAFF. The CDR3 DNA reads TGTGCCAGCAGCGGAGACAGGACTGAAGCTTTCTTT. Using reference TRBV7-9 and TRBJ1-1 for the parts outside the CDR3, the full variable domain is DTGVSQNPRHKITKRGQNVTFRCDPISEHNRLYWYRQTLGQGPEFLTYFQNEAQLEKSRLLSDRFSAERPKGSFSTLEIQRTEQGDSAMYLCASSGDRTEAFFGQGTRLTVV.

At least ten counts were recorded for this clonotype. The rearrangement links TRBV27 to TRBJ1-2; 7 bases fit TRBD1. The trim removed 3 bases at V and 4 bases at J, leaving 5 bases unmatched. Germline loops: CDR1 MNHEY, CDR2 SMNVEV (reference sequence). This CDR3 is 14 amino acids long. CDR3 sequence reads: CASSLSRGSYGYTF. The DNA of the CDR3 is TGTGCCAGCAGTTTGAGCAGGGGGAGCTATGGCTACACCTTC.